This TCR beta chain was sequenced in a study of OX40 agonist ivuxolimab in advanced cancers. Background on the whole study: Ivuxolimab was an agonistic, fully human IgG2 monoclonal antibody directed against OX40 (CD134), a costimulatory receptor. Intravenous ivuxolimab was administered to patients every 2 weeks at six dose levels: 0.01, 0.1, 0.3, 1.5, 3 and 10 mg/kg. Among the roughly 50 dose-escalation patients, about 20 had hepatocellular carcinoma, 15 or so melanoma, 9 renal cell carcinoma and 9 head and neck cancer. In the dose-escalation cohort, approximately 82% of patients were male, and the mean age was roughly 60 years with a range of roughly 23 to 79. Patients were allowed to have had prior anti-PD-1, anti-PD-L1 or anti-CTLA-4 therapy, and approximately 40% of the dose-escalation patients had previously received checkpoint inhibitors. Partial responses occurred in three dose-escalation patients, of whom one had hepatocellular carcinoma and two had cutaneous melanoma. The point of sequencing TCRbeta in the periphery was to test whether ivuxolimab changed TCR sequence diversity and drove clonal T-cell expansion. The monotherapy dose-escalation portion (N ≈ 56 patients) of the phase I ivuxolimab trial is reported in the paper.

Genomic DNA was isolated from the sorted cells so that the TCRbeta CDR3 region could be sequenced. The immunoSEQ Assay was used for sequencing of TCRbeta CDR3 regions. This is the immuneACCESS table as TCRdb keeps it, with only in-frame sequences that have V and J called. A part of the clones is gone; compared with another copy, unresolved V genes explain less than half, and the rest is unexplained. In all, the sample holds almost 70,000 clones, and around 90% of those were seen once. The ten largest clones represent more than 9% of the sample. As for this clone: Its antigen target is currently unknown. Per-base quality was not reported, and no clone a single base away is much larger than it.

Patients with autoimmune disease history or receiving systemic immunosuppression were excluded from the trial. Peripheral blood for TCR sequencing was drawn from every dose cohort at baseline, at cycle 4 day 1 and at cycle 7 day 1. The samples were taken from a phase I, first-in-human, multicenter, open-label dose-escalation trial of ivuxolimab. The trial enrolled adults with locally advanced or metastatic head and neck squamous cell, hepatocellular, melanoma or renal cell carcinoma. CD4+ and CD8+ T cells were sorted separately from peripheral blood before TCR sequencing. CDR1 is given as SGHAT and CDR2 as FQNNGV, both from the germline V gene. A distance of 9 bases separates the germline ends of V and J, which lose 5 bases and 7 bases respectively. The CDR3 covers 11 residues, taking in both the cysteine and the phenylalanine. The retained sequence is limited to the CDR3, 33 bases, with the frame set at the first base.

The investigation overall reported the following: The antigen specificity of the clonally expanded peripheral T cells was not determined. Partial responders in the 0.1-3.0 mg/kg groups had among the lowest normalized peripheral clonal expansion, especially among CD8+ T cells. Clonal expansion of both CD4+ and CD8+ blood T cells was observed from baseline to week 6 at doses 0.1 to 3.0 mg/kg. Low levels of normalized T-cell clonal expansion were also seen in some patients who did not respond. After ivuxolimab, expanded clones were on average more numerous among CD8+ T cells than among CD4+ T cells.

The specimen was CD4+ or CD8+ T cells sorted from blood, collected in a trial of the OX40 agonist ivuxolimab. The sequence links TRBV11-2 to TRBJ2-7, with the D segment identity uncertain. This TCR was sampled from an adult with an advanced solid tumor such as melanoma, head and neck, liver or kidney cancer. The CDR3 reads CASSISVEQYF. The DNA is TGTGCCAGCAGCATTAGTGTAGAGCAGTACTTC.